Here is one TCR beta chain with its context. What it binds is not known. This entry belongs to a study of human thymus T cells. Study-wide results and limits: Use of V and J genes seemed skewed within the thymic and blood repertoires.

Thymus pieces cut out during corrective heart surgery were the tissue that was used. Deletions cut 4 bases from V and 1 base from J, with 19 bases between. The CDR3 length is 17 residues. CDR1 is MNHNS and CDR2 is SASEGT in the germline V gene. Measured with immunoSEQ multiplex PCR; TCRdb has only the in-frame clones, and not every one. Among some 130,000 clones, around 94% were seen once, and the ten largest hold around 0.024%. Sequenced material: thymus tissue. This TCR was sampled from a boy younger than two with a congenital heart defect but otherwise immunologically healthy. V gene TRBV6-1 combines with J gene TRBJ1-1, with TRBD1 as a possible D gene (5 bases). CDR3 loop: CASSVSERGYKNTEAFF. CDR3 DNA: TGTGCCAGCAGTGTCAGTGAGCGGGGCTATAAGAACACTGAAGCTTTCTTT.